The clone carrying this T cell receptor (beta chain) has a handful of counts. This specimen comes from a study of response to subunit inactivated influenza vaccine. CDR3 length equals 15 residues. The germline V gene encodes CDR1 MNHNS and CDR2 SASEGT. V lost 7 bases, J lost 0 bases, and 16 bases lay in between. TCRdb reprocessed the RT-PCR reads with MiXCR, giving one entry per CDR3 protein. The sample records a few hundred thousand distinct CDR3 sequences, approximately 20% being singletons. The chain has TRBV6-1 and TRBJ2-7; D unclear. The sequencing used PBMCs from blood, collected less than 22 months after vaccination. This TCR derives from a man in his fifties or sixties who received an inactivated influenza vaccine. The CDR3 region has the DNA TGTGCCAGCATCAACATCCAGGCTAGCTCCTACGAGCAGTACTTC. It codes for CASINIQASSYEQYF.